This T cell receptor beta chain derives from a study of response to subunit inactivated influenza vaccine. Study-level findings and limits: Few additional T cells are recruited per seasonal influenza vaccination, authors suggested.

One entry per CDR3 protein, called by TCRdb with MiXCR from the RT-PCR reads. The sample lists 300,000 to 350,000 distinct CDR3 sequences, just over 20% occurring once. There are 14 residues in the CDR3. With 5 bases clipped from V and 4 bases from J, the junction kept 6 bases outside the gene matches. Germline loops: CDR1 SGHAT, CDR2 FQDESV (reference sequence). In its sample, this clonotype was seen many times. The antigen remains unidentified. The source was PBMCs from blood, collected about 20 months after vaccination. This sequence originates from a man aged 50-75 years who received an inactivated influenza vaccine. The V and J genes are TRBV11-1 and TRBJ1-1; the match to TRBD1 covers 8 bases. The CDR3 protein is CASSATTGVTEAFF. CDR3 nucleotide sequence: TGTGCCAGCAGCGCAACGACAGGGGTCACTGAAGCTTTCTTT.